A single sample is the source of the 26 T cell receptor beta chains below, sequenced in a study of blood T cell repertoires in COVID-19. This table comes from immunoSEQ multiplex PCR, and its TCRdb copy is limited to in-frame clones, with some not included. The sample has under 100,000 clones; around 85% are singletons. Sequenced: peripheral blood. These receptors were taken from a woman of 80 years or more with COVID-19, enrolled during active disease.

The chain employs TRBV6-1 and TRBJ2-1; 13 bases are a match to TRBD2. CDR1 and CDR2 (germline): MNHNS, SASEGT. CDR3 size: 16 residues. The junction had 7 bases not matched to a gene; V was cut back by 4 bases and J by 7 bases. CDR3 protein: CASSGTSGSIINEQFF. CDR3 nucleotides: TGTGCCAGCAGTGGGACTAGCGGGAGCATAATTAATGAGCAGTTCTTC.

Written as DNA, the CDR3 is TGTGCCTGGGGTACAGGGGTCACTGAAGCTTTCTTT. Translating gives CAWGTGVTEAFF. The rearrangement uses TRBV30 and TRBJ1-1; 7 bases line up with TRBD1. The CDR3 covers 12 residues. Trimming removed 5 bases from V and 4 bases from J; junction bases left unmatched: 4. The germline V gene has CDR1 GTSNPN and CDR2 SVGIG (reference sequence).

J is TRBJ2-3 and V is TRBV27; weak D call: TRBD1 (5 bases). This CDR3 comprises 14 residues. The germline V gene has CDR1 MNHEY and CDR2 SMNVEV (reference sequence). With 5 bases removed from V and 2 bases from J, the gap between germline ends came to 11 bases. CDR3 in DNA: TGTGCCAGCAGTCACGGACACAACACAGATACGCAGTATTTT. It codes for CASSHGHNTDTQYF.

The DNA for the CDR3 is TGTGCCAGCAGTGCCCGGACAGGTCAAGAGACCCAGTACTTC. Encoded protein: CASSARTGQETQYF. This chain joins TRBV2 and TRBJ2-5; 7 positions agree with TRBD1. Germline CDR1 SNHLY, CDR2 FYNNEI. Trimming at V came to 4 bases and at J to 2 bases, leaving 4 bases not matched to a gene. CDR3 length: 14 residues.

The chain links TRBV2 to TRBJ2-1; 9 positions agree with TRBD2. CDR3 length: 17 amino acids. V shed 5 bases and J 4 bases; nucleotides not matched to a gene: 12. Germline V gene lookup returns CDR1 SNHLY and CDR2 FYNNEI. CDR3 sequence: CASSPRGSGRLYNEQFF. CDR3 bases: TGTGCCAGCAGTCCTCGGGGGAGCGGGAGGTTGTACAATGAGCAGTTCTTC.

The rearrangement uses TRBV7-7 and TRBJ2-1; 14 bases fit TRBD2. The CDR3 has 15 amino acids. Trimming cost V 5 bases and J 7 bases; bases outside gene matches: 4. The germline V gene has CDR1 SSHAT and CDR2 FNYEAQ (reference sequence). CDR3 amino acids: CASSRGLAGANEQFF. The CDR3 DNA reads TGTGCCAGCAGCCGGGGACTAGCGGGGGCTAATGAGCAGTTCTTC.

The gene calls are TRBV14 and TRBJ1-1, with D possibly matching TRBD1 (6 bases). V gave up 0 bases and J gave up 9 bases, with 11 bases separating them. This CDR3 has 13 residues. The germline CDR1 and CDR2 sequences are SGHDN and FVKESK. The CDR3 region has the DNA TGTGCCAGCAGCCAAGAGAGCGGGACACAAGCTTTCTTT. As protein: CASSQESGTQAFF.

In its sample, this clone was seen once. The chain has TRBV4-3 and TRBJ2-2; TRBD1 agrees at 9 bases. Unmatched junction bases numbered 7, after V lost 3 bases and J lost 5 bases. Germline loops: CDR1 LGHNA, CDR2 YSLEER. This CDR3 is built from 16 residues. CDR3 nucleotide sequence: TGCGCCAGCAGCCAGGAGACAGGGGGGTATACCGGGGAGCTGTTTTTT. Its translation is CASSQETGGYTGELFF.

J is TRBJ2-4 and V is TRBV5-4; a possible D gene is TRBD2 (6 bases). Germline lookup yields CDR1 SGHNT and CDR2 YYREEE (reference sequence). The CDR3 consists of 14 residues. The V and J ends lost 0 bases and 7 bases respectively, with 11 bases between them. The CDR3 coding sequence is TGTGCCAGCAGCTTGGAGGCTAGCGATAACATTCAGTACTTC. It translates to CASSLEASDNIQYF.

The genes are TRBV10-2 and TRBJ2-2, with a tentative D call TRBD2 (6 bases). The CDR3 runs 17 residues. The V end was cut by 0 bases, the J end by 4 bases, with 15 bases between. Germline lookup yields CDR1 WSHSY and CDR2 SAAADI. The CDR3 loop is CASSESLWRVATGELFF. In DNA form, the CDR3 reads TGCGCCAGCAGTGAGTCCTTGTGGAGGGTGGCCACCGGGGAGCTGTTTTTT.

This sequence joins TRBV5-1 and TRBJ2-3; 11 bases agree with TRBD2. The CDR3 runs 15 residues. Trimming at V came to 3 bases and at J to 0 bases, leaving 0 bases not matched to a gene. From germline, CDR1 is SGHRS and CDR2 YFSETQ. Here the CDR3 DNA reads TGCGCCAGCAGCTGGACTAGCGGGAGCACAGATACGCAGTATTTT. Protein sequence: CASSWTSGSTDTQYF.

The genes are TRBV30 and TRBJ2-5, with D unresolved. The CDR3 consists of 14 residues. The germline gives CDR1 GTSNPN, CDR2 SVGIG (reference sequence). The V and J ends lost 0 bases and 7 bases respectively, with 15 bases between them. The CDR3 DNA reads TGTGCCTGGAGTGTACTATCAGTTGCCGGGACCCAGTACTTC. Its translation is CAWSVLSVAGTQYF.

The chain recombines TRBV28 with TRBJ1-2, with D unresolved. This CDR3 comprises 11 residues. CDR1 is MDHEN and CDR2 is SYDVKM in the germline V gene. V shed 3 bases and J shed 4 bases, with 3 bases lying between them. The CDR3 sequence: CASSLSYGYTF. Written as DNA, the CDR3 is TGTGCCAGCAGTTTGAGCTATGGCTACACCTTC.

V and J are TRBV19 and TRBJ2-2; 9 bases are a match to TRBD2. The CDR3 loop spans 14 amino acids. The germline gives CDR1 LNHDA, CDR2 SQIVND (reference sequence). The V gene end was trimmed by 7 bases and the J gene end by 6 bases; junction bases not matched to a gene: 6. As DNA, the CDR3 is TGTGCCAGTAAAGGGGCGGGAGGGCCCGGGGAGCTGTTTTTT. It translates to CASKGAGGPGELFF.

This clone was counted between two and nine times. The chain joins TRBV2 to TRBJ2-2, with 11 positions matching TRBD1. CDR1 is SNHLY and CDR2 is FYNNEI in the germline V gene. Unmatched junction bases numbered 4, after V lost 6 bases and J lost 10 bases. CDR3 length: 13 residues. CDR3 sequence: CASSQDRGLELFF. The CDR3 DNA reads TGTGCCAGCAGCCAGGACAGGGGGCTGGAGCTGTTTTTT. The whole variable domain, filled in from reference TRBV2 and TRBJ2-2, reads EPEVTQTPSHQVTQMGQEVILRCVPISNHLYFYWYRQILGQKVEFLVSFYNNEISEKSEIFDDQFSVERPDGSNFTLKIRSTKLEDSAMYFCASSQDRGLELFFGEGSRLTVL.

Only one count was recorded for this clone. The rearrangement joins TRBV27 to TRBJ1-6; D gene uncertain. Trimming removed 6 bases from V and 7 bases from J, with 16 bases in between. Germline V lookup: CDR1 MNHEY, CDR2 SMNVEV (reference sequence). The CDR3 length is 15 residues. The CDR3 DNA follows: TGTGCCAGCAGAACGCAATCGGGTTGGAATTCACCCCTCCACTTT. Translating it yields CASRTQSGWNSPLHF.

V gene TRBV18 combines with J gene TRBJ2-5; no clear D gene. The germline V gene has CDR1 KGHSH and CDR2 LQKENI. This CDR3 has 14 amino acids. Trimming took 0 bases from V and 2 from J, leaving 7 bases between them. The CDR3 loop is CASSPPAKQETQYF. The CDR3 DNA follows: TGTGCCAGCTCACCACCTGCGAAGCAAGAGACCCAGTACTTC.

This chain joins TRBV29-1 and TRBJ2-4, with a weak D call TRBD2 (5 bases). In germline, CDR1 is SQVTM, CDR2 ANQGSEA. This CDR3 comprises 11 residues. Trimming stripped 7 bases from V and 16 bases from J, with 20 bases between. The CDR3 nucleotides are TGCAGCGCACGAGAGGGTCAGCGTCCCTACTTC. The encoded protein is CSAREGQRPYF.

The chain uses TRBV2 and TRBJ2-7, with 7 nucleotides matching TRBD2. The CDR3 is 17 amino acids. Germline V CDR1 and CDR2: SNHLY, FYNNEI. Trimming removed 0 bases from V and 3 bases from J; junction bases left unmatched: 11. The CDR3 here is CASSEALKGRGNYEQYF. In nucleotides, the CDR3 is TGTGCCAGCAGTGAAGCGCTCAAGGGGAGGGGAAACTACGAGCAGTACTTC.

This clone was seen a few times. This chain uses TRBV7-9 with TRBJ2-7, with 9 bases fitting TRBD2. The V gene's germline CDR1 is SEHNR and CDR2 FQNEAQ (reference sequence). This CDR3 has 15 amino acids. V dropped 7 bases and J dropped 4; count of bases not matched to a gene: 11. CDR3 coding DNA: TGTGCCAGCAACCCCTGGGCGGGAGGGCCGTACGAGCAGTACTTC. Amino acid sequence: CASNPWAGGPYEQYF.

The rearrangement joins TRBV2 to TRBJ2-6, with D possibly TRBD2 on 6 matching bases. The CDR3 is 14 amino acids. The V gene lost 6 bases and the J gene lost 1 base, with 7 bases spanning the gap. Germline assignment: CDR1 SNHLY and CDR2 FYNNEI. CDR3 protein: CASRGTSGANVLTF. Here the CDR3 DNA reads TGTGCCAGCAGGGGGACTTCTGGGGCCAACGTCCTGACTTTC.

This chain joins TRBV18 and TRBJ2-6, with D maybe TRBD1 (6 bases). Trimming removed 2 bases at V and 0 bases at J, with 8 bases between. The CDR3 consists of 16 residues. Germline assignment: CDR1 KGHSH and CDR2 LQKENI. CDR3 in DNA: TGTGCCAGCTCACCAACAGGGTACTCTGGGGCCAACGTCCTGACTTTC. It yields the protein CASSPTGYSGANVLTF.

The genes are TRBV11-2 and TRBJ1-2, with 7 nucleotides matching TRBD1. The CDR3 length is 13 residues. V lost 5 bases to trimming and J lost 7 bases; unmatched junction nucleotides: 7. CDR1 is SGHAT and CDR2 is FQNNGV in the germline V gene. Here the CDR3 reads CASSRDRVLGYTF. The CDR3, as DNA: TGTGCCAGCAGCCGCGACAGGGTGCTTGGCTACACCTTC.

The chain carries TRBV18 and TRBJ2-2; the match to TRBD1 covers 8 bases. This CDR3 has 17 amino acids. V lost 2 bases and J lost 7; bases outside the gene matches: 12. Germline V CDR1 and CDR2: KGHSH, LQKENI. CDR3 coding DNA: TGTGCCAGCTCACCAACTTTTCAGGGGGCGATTGACGGGGAGCTGTTTTTT. It is translated as CASSPTFQGAIDGELFF.

The CDR3 sequence: CASSISPQGWETQYF. The CDR3 nucleotides are TGTGCCAGTAGTATAAGCCCCCAGGGCTGGGAGACCCAGTACTTC. This rearrangement joins TRBV19 to TRBJ2-5; D is perhaps TRBD1 (5 bases). Germline loops: CDR1 LNHDA, CDR2 SQIVND (reference sequence). Trimming took off 2 bases at V and 5 bases at J, with 15 bases between the two ends. This CDR3 spans 15 amino acids.

The V and J genes are TRBV5-4 and TRBJ2-5, with 8 bases that match TRBD2. Trimming removed 2 bases from V and 2 bases from J; junction bases left unmatched: 5. The length of the CDR3 is 15 residues. CDR1 SGHNT and CDR2 YYREEE come from the germline V gene (reference sequence). The CDR3 DNA follows: TGTGCCAGCAGCTTCCCCCGGGGGGGACAAGAGACCCAGTACTTC. Residues: CASSFPRGGQETQYF.